These 8 T cell receptor beta chains were all obtained from the same sample, sequenced in a study of response to subunit inactivated influenza vaccine. TCRdb reprocessed the RT-PCR reads with MiXCR, giving one entry per CDR3 protein. The sample comprises about 520,000 distinct CDR3 sequences, less than 7.5% of which are singletons, and around 12% rests with the top ten. Here the sequenced sample was PBMCs from blood, taken about 24 months after vaccination. Receptors originate from a man aged 50 to 69 who received an inactivated influenza vaccine.

This rearrangement joins TRBV7-2 to TRBJ2-5; no clear D gene. V dropped 10 bases and J dropped 2 bases, with 11 bases sitting between them. This CDR3 region has 12 residues. Germline CDR1 and CDR2: SGHTA and FQGNSA. CDR3 sequence reads: CATKGLQETQYF. Here the CDR3 DNA reads TGTGCCACCAAGGGCCTTCAAGAGACCCAGTACTTC. Complete variable domain (other parts from reference TRBV7-2 and TRBJ2-5): GAGVSQSPSNKVTEKGKDVELRCDPISGHTALYWYRQSLGQGLEFLIYFQGNSAPDKSGLPSDRFSAERTGGSVSTLTIQRTQQEDSAVYLCATKGLQETQYFGPGTRLLVL.

The chain recombines TRBV28 with TRBJ2-2; TRBD2 agrees at 9 bases. The V and J ends lost 6 bases and 6 bases, in that order; junction bases with no gene match: 5. The CDR3 extends over 14 amino acids. Germline lookup yields CDR1 MDHEN and CDR2 SYDVKM. The CDR3 coding sequence is TGTGCCAGCAGCCCGGGACTAGCAGCCGGGGAGCTGTTTTTT. Translating gives CASSPGLAAGELFF. Combining the CDR3 with reference TRBV28 and TRBJ2-2 gives the whole variable domain DVKVTQSSRYLVKRTGEKVFLECVQDMDHENMFWYRQDPGLGLRLIYFSYDVKMKEKGDIPEGYSVSREKKERFSLILESASTNQTSMYLCASSPGLAAGELFFGEGSRLTVL.

The chain is built from TRBV11-3 and TRBJ2-1, with 9 bases matching TRBD1. Losses at the gene ends were 5 bases for V and 7 bases for J; bases not matched to a gene: 12. Per the germline V gene, CDR1 is SGHNT and CDR2 is YENEEA. This CDR3 is built from 16 residues. In nucleotides, the CDR3 is TGTGCCAGCAGCCCCTCTTACAGGGGGCTTGAGAATGAGCAGTTCTTC. It translates to CASSPSYRGLENEQFF.

The chain links TRBV6-2 or TRBV6-3 to TRBJ2-3; 12 nucleotides line up with TRBD2. CDR1 and CDR2 from the germline V gene are MNHEY and SVGEGT. The CDR3 is 15 amino acids. V shed 0 bases, J shed 6 bases, and the junction held 1 base outside the gene matches. DNA of the CDR3: TGTGCCAGCAGTTACTCGGGACTAGCGGGCGATACGCAGTATTTT. Translating gives CASSYSGLAGDTQYF.

This clonotype came up a few times. The chain employs TRBV6-5 and TRBJ1-1; D possibly corresponds to TRBD1 (5 bases). The V gene lost 2 bases and the J gene lost 9 bases, with 16 bases spanning the gap. There are 14 residues in the CDR3. Looked up from germline, CDR1 is MNHEY and CDR2 is SVGAGI. The CDR3 DNA sequence: TGTGCCAGCAGTTACCCGGGGACCGCCGGGAAAGCTTTCTTT. Its translation: CASSYPGTAGKAFF.

This chain links TRBV5-1 with TRBJ2-3, with TRBD1 matching over 9 bases. V shed 3 bases and J 6 bases; nucleotides not matched to a gene: 14. The germline gives CDR1 SGHRS, CDR2 YFSETQ. The CDR3 length is 17 residues. The CDR3 here is CASSSGDRGYLRDTQYF. As DNA, the CDR3 is TGCGCCAGCAGCTCGGGCGACAGGGGGTACCTGAGGGATACGCAGTATTTT.

This clonotype showed up many times. The chain couples TRBV12-3 or TRBV12-4 to TRBJ1-2; TRBD1 matches at 9 bases. The trim removed 6 bases at V and 3 bases at J, leaving 2 bases unmatched. The CDR3 is 13 amino acids. CDR3 bases: TGTGCCAGCAGGACAGGGGGTGACTATGGCTACACCTTC. This codes for CASRTGGDYGYTF.

The J gene is TRBJ2-7, the V gene TRBV12-3 or TRBV12-4; D gene unclear. Trimming shortened V by 4 bases and J by 4 bases, and 20 bases separated the two germline ends. The CDR3 has 16 residues. The CDR3 reads CASSSFLLGRTYEQYF. DNA for the CDR3: TGTGCCAGCAGTTCCTTCCTACTTGGGCGCACATACGAGCAGTACTTC.